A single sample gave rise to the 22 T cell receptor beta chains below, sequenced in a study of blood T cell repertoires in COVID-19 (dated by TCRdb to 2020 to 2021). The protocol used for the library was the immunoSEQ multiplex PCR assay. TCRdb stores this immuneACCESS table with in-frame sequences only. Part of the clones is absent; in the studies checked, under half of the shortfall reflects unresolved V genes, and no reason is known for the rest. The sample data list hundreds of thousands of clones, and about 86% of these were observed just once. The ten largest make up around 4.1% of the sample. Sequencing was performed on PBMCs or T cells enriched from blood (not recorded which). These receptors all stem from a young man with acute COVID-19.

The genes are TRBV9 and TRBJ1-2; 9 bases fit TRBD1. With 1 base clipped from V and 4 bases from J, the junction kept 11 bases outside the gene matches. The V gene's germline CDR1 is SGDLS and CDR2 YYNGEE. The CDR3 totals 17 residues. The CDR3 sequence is CASSVNTGTGIFYGYTF. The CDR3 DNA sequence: TGTGCCAGCAGCGTAAATACCGGGACAGGGATTTTCTATGGCTACACCTTC.

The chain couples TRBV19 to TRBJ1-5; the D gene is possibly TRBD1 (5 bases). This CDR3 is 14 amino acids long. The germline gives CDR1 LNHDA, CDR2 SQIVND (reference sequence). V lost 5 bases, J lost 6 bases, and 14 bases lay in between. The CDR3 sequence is CASSEALGGQPQHF. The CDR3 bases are TGTGCCAGTAGTGAGGCTTTGGGGGGTCAGCCCCAGCATTTT. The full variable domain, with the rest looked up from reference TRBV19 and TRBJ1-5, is DGGITQSPKYLFRKEGQNVTLSCEQNLNHDAMYWYRQDPGQGLRLIYYSQIVNDFQKGDIAEGYSVSREKKESFPLTVTSAQKNPTAFYLCASSEALGGQPQHFGDGTRLSIL.

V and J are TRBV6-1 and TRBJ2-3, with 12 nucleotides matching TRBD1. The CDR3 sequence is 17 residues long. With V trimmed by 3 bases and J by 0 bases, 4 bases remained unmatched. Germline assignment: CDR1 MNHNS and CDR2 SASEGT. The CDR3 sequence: CASSDRDRGRSTDTQYF. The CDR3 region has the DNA TGTGCCAGCAGTGACCGGGACAGGGGGCGTAGCACAGATACGCAGTATTTT.

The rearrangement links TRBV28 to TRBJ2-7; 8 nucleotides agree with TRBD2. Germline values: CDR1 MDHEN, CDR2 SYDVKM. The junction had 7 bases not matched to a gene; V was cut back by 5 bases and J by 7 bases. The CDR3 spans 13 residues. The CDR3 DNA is TGTGCCAGCAGTCGGGGGGGTCCCCCTGAGCAGTACGTC. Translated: CASSRGGPPEQYV.

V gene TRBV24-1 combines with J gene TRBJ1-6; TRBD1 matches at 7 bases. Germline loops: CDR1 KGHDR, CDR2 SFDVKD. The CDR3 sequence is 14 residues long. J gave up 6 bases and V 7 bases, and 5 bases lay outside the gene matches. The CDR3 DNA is TGTGCCACCAGCCTAGGACAGGCTAATTCACCCCTCCACTTT. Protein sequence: CATSLGQANSPLHF.

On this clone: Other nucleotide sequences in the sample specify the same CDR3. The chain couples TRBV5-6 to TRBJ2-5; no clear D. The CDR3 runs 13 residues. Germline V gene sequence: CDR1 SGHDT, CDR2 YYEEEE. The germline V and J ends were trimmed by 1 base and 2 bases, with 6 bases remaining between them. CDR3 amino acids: CASSLPGQETQYF. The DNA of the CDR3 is TGTGCCAGCAGCTTGCCGGGTCAAGAGACCCAGTACTTC.

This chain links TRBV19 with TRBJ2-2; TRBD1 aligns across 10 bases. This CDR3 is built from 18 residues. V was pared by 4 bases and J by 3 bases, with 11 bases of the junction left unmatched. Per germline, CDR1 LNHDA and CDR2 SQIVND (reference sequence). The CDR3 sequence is CASSTDLRQGAYTGELFF. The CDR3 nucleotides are TGTGCCAGTAGTACCGACCTCAGACAGGGGGCCTACACCGGGGAGCTGTTTTTT.

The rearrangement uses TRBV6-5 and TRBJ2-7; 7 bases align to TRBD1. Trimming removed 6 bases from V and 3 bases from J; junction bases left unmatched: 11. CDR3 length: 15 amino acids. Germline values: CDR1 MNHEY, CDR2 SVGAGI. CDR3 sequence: CASRPGQRSHYEQYV. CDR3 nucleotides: TGTGCCAGCAGGCCGGGACAGCGGAGTCACTACGAGCAGTACGTC.

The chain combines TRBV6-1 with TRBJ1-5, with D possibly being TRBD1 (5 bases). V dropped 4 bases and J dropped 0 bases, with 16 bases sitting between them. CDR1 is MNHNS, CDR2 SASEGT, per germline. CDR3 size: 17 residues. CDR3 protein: CASSATQEGYSNQPQHF. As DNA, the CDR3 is TGTGCCAGCAGTGCGACACAGGAGGGATATAGCAATCAGCCCCAGCATTTT.

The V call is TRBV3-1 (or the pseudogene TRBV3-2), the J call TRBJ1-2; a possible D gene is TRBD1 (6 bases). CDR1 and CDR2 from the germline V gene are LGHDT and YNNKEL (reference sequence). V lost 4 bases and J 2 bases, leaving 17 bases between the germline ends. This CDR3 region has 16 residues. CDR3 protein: CASSPYLGGGNYGYTF. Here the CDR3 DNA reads TGTGCCAGCAGCCCCTACTTGGGAGGGGGAAACTATGGCTACACCTTC.

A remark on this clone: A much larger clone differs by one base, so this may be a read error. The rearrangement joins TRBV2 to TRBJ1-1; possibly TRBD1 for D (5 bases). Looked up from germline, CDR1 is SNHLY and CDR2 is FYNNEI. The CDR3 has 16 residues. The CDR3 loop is CASSEYSAGMNIEAFF. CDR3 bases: TGTGCCAGCAGTGAGTATTCGGCAGGGATGAACATTGAAGCTTTCTTT. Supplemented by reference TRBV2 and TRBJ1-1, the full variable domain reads EPEVTQTPSHQVTQMGQEVILRCVPISNHLYFYWYRQILGQKVEFLVSFYNNEISEKSEIFDDQFSVERPDGSNFTLKIRSTKLEDSAMYFCASSEYSAGMNIEAFFGQGTRLTVV.

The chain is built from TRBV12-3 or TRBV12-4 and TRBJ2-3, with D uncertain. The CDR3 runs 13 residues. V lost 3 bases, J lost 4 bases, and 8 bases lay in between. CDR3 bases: TGTGCCAGCAGTTTTGGCAATGCAGATACGCAGTATTTT. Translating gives CASSFGNADTQYF.

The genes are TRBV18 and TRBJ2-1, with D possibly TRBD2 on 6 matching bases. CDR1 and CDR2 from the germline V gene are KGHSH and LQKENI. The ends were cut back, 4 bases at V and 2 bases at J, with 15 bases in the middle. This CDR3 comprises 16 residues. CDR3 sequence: CASSLLQGLTYNEQFF. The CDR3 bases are TGTGCCAGCTCACTTCTCCAGGGACTCACCTACAATGAGCAGTTCTTC.

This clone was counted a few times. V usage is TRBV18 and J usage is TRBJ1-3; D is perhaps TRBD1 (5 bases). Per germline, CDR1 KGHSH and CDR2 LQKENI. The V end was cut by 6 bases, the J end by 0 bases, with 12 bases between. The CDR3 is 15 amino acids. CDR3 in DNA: TGTGCCAGCTCGAGCATGACAGACTCTGGAAACACCATATATTTT. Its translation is CASSSMTDSGNTIYF.

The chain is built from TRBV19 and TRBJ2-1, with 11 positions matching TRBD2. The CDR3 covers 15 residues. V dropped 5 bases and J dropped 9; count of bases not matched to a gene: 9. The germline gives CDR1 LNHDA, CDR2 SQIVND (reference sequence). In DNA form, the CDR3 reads TGTGCCAGTAGTTTCGAACTAGCGGGGGCATCTGAGCAGTTCTTC. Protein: CASSFELAGASEQFF.

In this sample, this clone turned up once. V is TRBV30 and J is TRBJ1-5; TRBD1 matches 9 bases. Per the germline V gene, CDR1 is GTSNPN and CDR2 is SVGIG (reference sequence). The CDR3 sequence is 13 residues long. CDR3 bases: TGTGCAGTGGACAGGGGTGGCAATCAGCCCCAGCATTTT. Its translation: CAVDRGGNQPQHF.

Here the CDR3 DNA reads TGTGCCACCAGCAGAGATCTTCCATTAGGGACTAGCGGGCAGAATGAGCAGTTCTTC. Translated: CATSRDLPLGTSGQNEQFF. The rearrangement uses TRBV15 and TRBJ2-1; TRBD2 aligns across 12 bases. CDR1 LNHNV and CDR2 YYDKDF come from the germline V gene (reference sequence). CDR3 size: 19 residues. Germline trimming cut 0 bases from V and 7 bases from J; bases unmatched to any gene: 13.

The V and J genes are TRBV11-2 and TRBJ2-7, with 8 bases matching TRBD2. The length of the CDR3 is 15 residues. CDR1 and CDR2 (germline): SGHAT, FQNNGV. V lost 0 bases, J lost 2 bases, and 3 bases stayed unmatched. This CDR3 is CASSLEGREAYEQYV. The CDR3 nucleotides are TGTGCCAGCAGCTTAGAGGGGCGGGAGGCCTACGAGCAGTACGTC.

This CDR3 is CATSDSGQGENYGYTF. Written as DNA, the CDR3 is TGTGCCACCAGTGATTCGGGACAGGGGGAAAACTATGGCTACACCTTC. The chain is built from TRBV24-1 and TRBJ1-2; 11 nucleotides match TRBD1. CDR3 size: 16 residues. Germline CDR1 KGHDR, CDR2 SFDVKD. V lost 2 bases and J lost 2; bases outside the gene matches: 3.

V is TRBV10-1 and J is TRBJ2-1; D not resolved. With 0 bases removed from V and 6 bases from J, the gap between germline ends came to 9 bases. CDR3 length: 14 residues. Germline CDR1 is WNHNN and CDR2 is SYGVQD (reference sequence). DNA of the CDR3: TGCGCCAGCAGTGAGTCGGCGGAATTCAATGAGCAGTTCTTC. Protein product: CASSESAEFNEQFF.

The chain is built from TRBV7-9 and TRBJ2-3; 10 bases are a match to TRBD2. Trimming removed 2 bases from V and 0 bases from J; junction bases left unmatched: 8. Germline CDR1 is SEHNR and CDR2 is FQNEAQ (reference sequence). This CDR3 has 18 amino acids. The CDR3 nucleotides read TGTGCCAGCAGCTTAACCAGCGGGGGGGTGATGAGCACAGATACGCAGTATTTT. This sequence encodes CASSLTSGGVMSTDTQYF.

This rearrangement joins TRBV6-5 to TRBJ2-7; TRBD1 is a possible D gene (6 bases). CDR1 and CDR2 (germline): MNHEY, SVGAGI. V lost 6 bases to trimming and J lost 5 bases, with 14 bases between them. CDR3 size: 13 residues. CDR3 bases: TGTGCCAGCAGGTCGACAGGCCTCCACGAGCAGTACGTC. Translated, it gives CASRSTGLHEQYV.